The TCR beta chain under discussion was sequenced for a study of blood T cell repertoires in COVID-19. Across the study: Acute and convalescent COVID-19 samples came from the United States, Italy and Spain. T cells, B-cell-depleted T cells, or PBMCs provided the cDNA or gDNA that served as material.

The ends were cut back, 1 base at V and 4 bases at J, with 10 bases in the middle. Germline V gene sequence: CDR1 KGHSH, CDR2 LQKENI. The CDR3 is made up of 14 amino acids. Per the authors' pipeline: Using reference gene primer amplification, nucleated cell counts were estimated. Here immunoSEQ multiplex PCR was the method, and the copy in TCRdb shows in-frame clones only, minus some. V and J calls and clone size follow that table, whereas D and trimming were derived from the DNA. The repertoire holds tens of thousands of clones, approximately 77% seen once, with about 15% in the top ten. What was sequenced was peripheral blood. This chain connects TRBV18 to TRBJ1-1, with D maybe TRBD1 (5 bases). The sequence derives from a man older than 75 with active or convalescent COVID-19. CDR3: CASSPRSGPTEAFF. The CDR3, as DNA: TGTGCCAGCTCACCACGGTCAGGGCCCACTGAAGCTTTCTTT.